This T cell receptor beta chain was observed in a study of shared clonotypes between healthy human individuals. At the level of the study: Aged 18 to 49, the donors were a couple of women and a few men.

Several immunoSEQ plates held equal portions of the genomic DNA taken from each subset. Some clones are missing from TCRdb's copy, which holds only in-frame ones; the method was immunoSEQ multiplex PCR. The sample includes around 2.1 million clones, about 93% of them seen just once. This clone showed up just once. CD45RO-negative, CCR7-positively selected cells formed the naive CD8 fraction, excluding terminally differentiated effector memory CD45RA+ cells. The receptor's source is a man younger than 30 in good health. Some clones in this sample may be carry-over from other donors' samples. The material sequenced was naive CD8+ T cells from PBMCs.

The CDR3, as DNA: TGTGCCACCAGCAGAGCTAGGAGAGGGGTCCCCCACGAGCAGTACTTC. Protein product: CATSRARRGVPHEQYF. The V gene is TRBV15, the J gene TRBJ2-7; D may be TRBD1 or TRBD2 (5 bases each). CDR1 and CDR2 (germline): LNHNV, YYDKDF (reference sequence). CDR3 length: 16 residues. V lost 1 base and J lost 5, with 18 bases in between.